The 7 T cell receptor beta chains listed next were all sequenced from one sample in a study of shared clonotypes between healthy human individuals. Only in-frame clones appear in the TCRdb table, and some are missing; sequencing was by immunoSEQ multiplex PCR. The repertoire holds about 2 million clones, about 95% seen once, with approximately 0.13% in the top ten. Sample: naive CD4+ T cells sorted from blood. As to subset: CD45RA+ positively selected. Receptors originate from a man between 18 and 29 years old in good health.

V usage is TRBV9 and J usage is TRBJ2-1; 9 bases match TRBD2. The CDR3 length is 17 residues. CDR1 is SGDLS and CDR2 is YYNGEE in the germline V gene. V gave up 0 bases and J gave up 7 bases; unmatched junction bases: 11. The CDR3 DNA is TGTGCCAGCAGCGTAGACCCCCTAGCGGGGAAGGGGAATGAGCAGTTCTTC. This translates into CASSVDPLAGKGNEQFF.

The rearrangement links TRBV25-1 to TRBJ2-5; 8 bases map to TRBD1. Germline CDR1 is MGHDK and CDR2 is SYGVNS. V lost 1 base to trimming and J lost 4 bases; unmatched junction nucleotides: 8. This CDR3 contains 16 residues. DNA of the CDR3: TGTGCCAGCAGTGAATTTGATGGGGGGACAGGAGAGACCCAGTACTTC. Translating gives CASSEFDGGTGETQYF.

V gene TRBV5-1 combines with J gene TRBJ2-7; 7 nucleotides match TRBD1. The CDR3 sequence is 14 residues long. Losses at the gene ends were 4 bases for V and 1 base for J; bases not matched to a gene: 5. Germline CDR1 and CDR2: SGHRS and YFSETQ. CDR3 nucleotide sequence: TGCGCCAGCAGCATTCTGGGACAGTCCTACGAGCAGTACTTC. Protein: CASSILGQSYEQYF.

V gene TRBV2 combines with J gene TRBJ2-6; D ambiguous. Germline lookup yields CDR1 SNHLY and CDR2 FYNNEI. V was clipped by 4 bases and J by 0 bases, with 13 bases between them. The CDR3 consists of 17 residues. The CDR3 DNA follows: TGTGCCAGCAGTGGGCCTCCTGCACCCTCTGGGGCCAACGTCCTGACTTTC. Its protein product is CASSGPPAPSGANVLTF. Full variable domain (rest looked up from reference TRBV2 and TRBJ2-6): EPEVTQTPSHQVTQMGQEVILRCVPISNHLYFYWYRQILGQKVEFLVSFYNNEISEKSEIFDDQFSVERPDGSNFTLKIRSTKLEDSAMYFCASSGPPAPSGANVLTFGAGSRLTVL.

As regards this clone: This sequence may be a read error, since a much larger clone differs from it by one base. Other DNA sequences in the sample encode the same CDR3. This sequence joins TRBV6-5 and TRBJ2-7, with 7 nucleotides matching TRBD1. Germline CDR1 is MNHEY and CDR2 is SVGAGI. The CDR3 is 14 residues long. J gave up 3 bases and V 6 bases, and 8 bases lay outside the gene matches. The CDR3, as DNA: TGTGCCAGCAGCCGAGGGGACAGAAACTACGAGCAGTACTTC. Amino acid sequence: CASSRGDRNYEQYF.

The count of this clone is one. The chain is built from TRBV5-1 and TRBJ2-2; the match to TRBD2 covers 8 bases. This CDR3 region has 14 residues. Germline V gene data show CDR1 as SGHRS and CDR2 as YFSETQ. Trimming cost V 4 bases and J 9 bases; bases outside gene matches: 8. The CDR3 nucleotides read TGCGCCAGCAGCACCGGACTAGCTGGCTGGGAGCTGTTTTTT. This sequence encodes CASSTGLAGWELFF.

The V call is TRBV4-3, the J call TRBJ1-1; possibly TRBD1 for D (6 bases). Germline V gene sequence: CDR1 LGHNA, CDR2 YSLEER. V was trimmed by 5 bases and J by 5 bases, leaving 21 bases between them. The CDR3 contains 16 residues. The CDR3 spells CASSFSQQGVRTEAFF. In DNA, the CDR3 is TGCGCCAGCAGCTTCAGTCAACAGGGCGTCAGGACTGAAGCTTTCTTT.